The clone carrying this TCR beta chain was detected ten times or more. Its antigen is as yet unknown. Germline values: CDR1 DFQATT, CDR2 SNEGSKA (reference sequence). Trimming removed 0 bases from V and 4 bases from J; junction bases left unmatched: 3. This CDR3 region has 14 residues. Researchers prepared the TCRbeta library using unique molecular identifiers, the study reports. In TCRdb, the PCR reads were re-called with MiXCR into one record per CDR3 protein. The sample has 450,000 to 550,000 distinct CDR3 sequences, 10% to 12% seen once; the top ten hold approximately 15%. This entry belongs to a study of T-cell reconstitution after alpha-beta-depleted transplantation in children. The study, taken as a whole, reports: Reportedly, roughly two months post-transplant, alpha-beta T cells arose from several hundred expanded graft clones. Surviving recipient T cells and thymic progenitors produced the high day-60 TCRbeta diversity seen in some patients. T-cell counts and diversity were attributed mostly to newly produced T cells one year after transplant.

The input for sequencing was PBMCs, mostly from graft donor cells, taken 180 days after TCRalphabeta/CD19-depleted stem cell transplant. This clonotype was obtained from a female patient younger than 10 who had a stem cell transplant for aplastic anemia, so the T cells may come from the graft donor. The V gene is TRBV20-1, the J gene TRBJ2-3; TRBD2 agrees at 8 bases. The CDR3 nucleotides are TGCAGTGCTAGAGATAGCGGGATGTCAGATACGCAGTATTTT. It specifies CSARDSGMSDTQYF.